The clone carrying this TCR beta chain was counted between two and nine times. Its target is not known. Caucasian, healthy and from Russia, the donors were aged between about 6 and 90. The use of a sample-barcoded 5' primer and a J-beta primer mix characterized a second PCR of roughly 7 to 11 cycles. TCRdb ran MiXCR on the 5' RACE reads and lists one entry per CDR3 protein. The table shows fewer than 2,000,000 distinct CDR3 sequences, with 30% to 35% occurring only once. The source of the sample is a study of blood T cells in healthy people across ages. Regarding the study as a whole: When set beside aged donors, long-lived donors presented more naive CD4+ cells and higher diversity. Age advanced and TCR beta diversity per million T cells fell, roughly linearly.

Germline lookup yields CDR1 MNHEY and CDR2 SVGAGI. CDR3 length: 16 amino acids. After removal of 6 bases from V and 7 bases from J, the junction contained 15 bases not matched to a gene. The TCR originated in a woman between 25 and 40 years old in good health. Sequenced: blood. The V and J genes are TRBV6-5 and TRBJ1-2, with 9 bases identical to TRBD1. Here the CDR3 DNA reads TGTGCCAGCAGATCCTCAACAGGGGGCAGGAGTGGTGGCTACACCTTC. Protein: CASRSSTGGRSGGYTF.